Listed here is a single T cell receptor (beta chain). The antigen is unknown. Treatment described: approximately 9-day PBMC culture with coronavirus spike peptide pools or control peptides (ViraFEST assay). The data stem from a study of vaccination and CD4 T cells after COVID-19. With the Oncomine TCR Beta short-read assay, DNA from cultured CD4+ T cells was sequenced. Researchers extracted genomic DNA from CD4+ T cells that had been cultured. Each CDR3 protein gets one entry after TCRdb re-called the PCR reads with MiXCR. The data contain 10,000 to 13,000 distinct CDR3 sequences, roughly 55% of them seen just once; the ten biggest clones take up around 9.6%. Study-level points and caveats: Among reactive clones from convalescent patients, a median roughly 86% appeared only post-vaccination.

Germline assignment: CDR1 SNHLY and CDR2 FYNNEI. The CDR3 sequence is 14 residues long. Germline trimming cut 1 base from V and 4 bases from J; bases unmatched to any gene: 0. The sequenced sample was CD4+ T cells from blood, cultured in vitro. The sequence derives from a human donor who had recovered from COVID-19. This sequence joins TRBV2 and TRBJ2-5, with 10 bases identical to TRBD2. CDR3 residues: CASSEGLAGETQYF. For the CDR3, the DNA is TGTGCCAGCAGTGAAGGACTAGCGGGAGAGACCCAGTACTTC. The entire variable domain, with the rest obtained from reference TRBV2 and TRBJ2-5, is as follows: EPEVTQTPSHQVTQMGQEVILRCVPISNHLYFYWYRQILGQKVEFLVSFYNNEISEKSEIFDDQFSVERPDGSNFTLKIRSTKLEDSAMYFCASSEGLAGETQYFGPGTRLLVL.